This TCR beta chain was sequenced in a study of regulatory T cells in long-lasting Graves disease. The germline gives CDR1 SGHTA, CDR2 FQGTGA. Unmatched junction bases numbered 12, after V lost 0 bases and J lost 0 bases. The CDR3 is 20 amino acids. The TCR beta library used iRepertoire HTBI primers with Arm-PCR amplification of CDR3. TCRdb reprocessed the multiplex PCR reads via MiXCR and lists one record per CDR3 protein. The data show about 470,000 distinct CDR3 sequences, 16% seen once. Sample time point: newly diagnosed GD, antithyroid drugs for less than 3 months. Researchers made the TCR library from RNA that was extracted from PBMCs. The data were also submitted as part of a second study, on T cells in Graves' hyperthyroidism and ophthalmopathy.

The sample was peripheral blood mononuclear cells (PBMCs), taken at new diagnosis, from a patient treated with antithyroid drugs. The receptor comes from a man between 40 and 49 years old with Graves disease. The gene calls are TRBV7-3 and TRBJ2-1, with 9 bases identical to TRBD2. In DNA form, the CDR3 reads TGTGCCAGCAGCTTAACCGGGGGGACAGCGGGAGGTCGCTCCTACAATGAGCAGTTCTTC. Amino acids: CASSLTGGTAGGRSYNEQFF.